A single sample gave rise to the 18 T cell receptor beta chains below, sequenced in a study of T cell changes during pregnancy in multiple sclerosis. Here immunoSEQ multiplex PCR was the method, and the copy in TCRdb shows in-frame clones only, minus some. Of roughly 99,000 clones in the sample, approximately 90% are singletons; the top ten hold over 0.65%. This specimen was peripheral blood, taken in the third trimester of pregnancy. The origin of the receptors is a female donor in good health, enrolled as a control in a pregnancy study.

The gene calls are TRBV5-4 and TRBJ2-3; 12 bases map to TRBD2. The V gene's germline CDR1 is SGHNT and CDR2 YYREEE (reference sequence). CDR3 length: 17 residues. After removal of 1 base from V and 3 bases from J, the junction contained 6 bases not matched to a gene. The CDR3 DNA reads TGTGCCAGCAGCTTGAGGCTAGCGGGGGGGCATACAGATACGCAGTATTTT. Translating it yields CASSLRLAGGHTDTQYF.

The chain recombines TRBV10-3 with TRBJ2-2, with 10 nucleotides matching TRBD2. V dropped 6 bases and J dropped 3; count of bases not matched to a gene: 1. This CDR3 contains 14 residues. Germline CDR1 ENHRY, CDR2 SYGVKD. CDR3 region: CAIRLAGDTGELFF. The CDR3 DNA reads TGTGCCATCAGGCTAGCGGGGGACACCGGGGAGCTGTTTTTT.

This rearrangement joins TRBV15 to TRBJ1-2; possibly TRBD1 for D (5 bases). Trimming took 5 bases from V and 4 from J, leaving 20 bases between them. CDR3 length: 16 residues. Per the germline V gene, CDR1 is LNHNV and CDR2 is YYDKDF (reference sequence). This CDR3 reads CATSVGPGGEGYGYTF. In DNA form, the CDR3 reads TGTGCCACCAGCGTCGGACCGGGGGGAGAGGGCTATGGCTACACCTTC.

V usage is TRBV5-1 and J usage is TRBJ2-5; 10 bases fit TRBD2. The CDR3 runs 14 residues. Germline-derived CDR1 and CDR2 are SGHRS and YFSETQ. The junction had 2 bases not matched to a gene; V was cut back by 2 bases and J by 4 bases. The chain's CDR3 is CASSLAGGLETQYF. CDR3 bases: TGCGCCAGCAGCTTAGCGGGGGGGTTAGAGACCCAGTACTTC.

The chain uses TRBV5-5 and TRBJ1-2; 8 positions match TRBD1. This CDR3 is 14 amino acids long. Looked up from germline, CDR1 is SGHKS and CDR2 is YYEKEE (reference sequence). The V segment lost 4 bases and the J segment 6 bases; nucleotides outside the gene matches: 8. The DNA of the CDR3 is TGTGCCAGCAGCATACCCAGGGGGCTCGATGGCTACACCTTC. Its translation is CASSIPRGLDGYTF.

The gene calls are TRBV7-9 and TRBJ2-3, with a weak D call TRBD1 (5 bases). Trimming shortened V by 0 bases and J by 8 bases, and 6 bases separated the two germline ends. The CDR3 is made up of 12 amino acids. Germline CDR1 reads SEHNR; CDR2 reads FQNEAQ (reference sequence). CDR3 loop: CASSLAGVTQYF. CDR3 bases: TGTGCCAGCAGCTTAGCAGGGGTTACGCAGTATTTT.

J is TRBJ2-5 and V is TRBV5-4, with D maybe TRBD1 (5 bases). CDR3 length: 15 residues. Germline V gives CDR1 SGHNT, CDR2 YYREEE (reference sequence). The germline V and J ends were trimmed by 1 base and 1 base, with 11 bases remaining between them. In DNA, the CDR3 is TGTGCCAGCAGCTTGCGTGGGGCTGTCCAAGAGACCCAGTACTTC. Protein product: CASSLRGAVQETQYF.

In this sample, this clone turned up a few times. The chain's CDR3 is CASNTQGTEAFF. The CDR3 bases are TGTGCCAGCAATACCCAGGGGACTGAAGCTTTCTTT. V is TRBV6-6 and J is TRBJ1-1, with D tentatively TRBD1 (6 bases). Trimming pared 7 bases from V and 5 bases from J, leaving 11 bases between. The CDR3 length is 12 residues. CDR1 and CDR2 from the germline V gene are MNHNY and SVGAGI (reference sequence).

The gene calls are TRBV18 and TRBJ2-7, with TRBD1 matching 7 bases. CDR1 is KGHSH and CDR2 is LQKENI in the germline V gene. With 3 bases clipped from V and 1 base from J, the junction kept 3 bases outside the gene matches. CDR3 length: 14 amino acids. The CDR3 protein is CASSPTQGSYEQYF. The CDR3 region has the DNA TGTGCCAGCTCACCGACACAGGGGTCCTACGAGCAGTACTTC. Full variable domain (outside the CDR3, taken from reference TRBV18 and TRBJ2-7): NAGVMQNPRHLVRRRGQEARLRCSPMKGHSHVYWYRQLPEEGLKFMVYLQKENIIDESGMPKERFSAEFPKEGPSILRIQQVVRGDSAAYFCASSPTQGSYEQYFGPGTRLTVT.

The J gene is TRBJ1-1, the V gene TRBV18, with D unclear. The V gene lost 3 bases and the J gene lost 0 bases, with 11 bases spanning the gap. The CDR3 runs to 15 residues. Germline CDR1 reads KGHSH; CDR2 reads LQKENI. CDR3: CASSPWSDMNTEAFF. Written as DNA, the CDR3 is TGTGCCAGCTCACCCTGGTCCGACATGAACACTGAAGCTTTCTTT.

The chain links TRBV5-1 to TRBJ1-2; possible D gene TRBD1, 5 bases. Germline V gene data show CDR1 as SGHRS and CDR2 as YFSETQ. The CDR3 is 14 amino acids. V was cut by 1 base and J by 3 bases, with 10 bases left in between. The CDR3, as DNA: TGCGCCAGCAGCTTGTCCGGGGGGGACTATGGCTACACCTTC. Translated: CASSLSGGDYGYTF.

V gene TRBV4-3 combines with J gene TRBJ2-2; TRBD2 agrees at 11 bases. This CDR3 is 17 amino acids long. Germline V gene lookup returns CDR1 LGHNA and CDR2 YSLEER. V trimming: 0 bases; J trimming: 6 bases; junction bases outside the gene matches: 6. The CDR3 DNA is TGCGCCAGCAGCCAAGATAGAAGACTAGCGGGACCCGGGGAGCTGTTTTTT. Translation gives CASSQDRRLAGPGELFF.

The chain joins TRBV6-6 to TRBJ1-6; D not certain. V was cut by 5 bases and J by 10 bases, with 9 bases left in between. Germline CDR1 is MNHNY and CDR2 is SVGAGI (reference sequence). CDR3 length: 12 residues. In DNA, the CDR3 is TGTGCCAGCAGTCAACTAGGGTCACCCCTCCACTTT. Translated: CASSQLGSPLHF.

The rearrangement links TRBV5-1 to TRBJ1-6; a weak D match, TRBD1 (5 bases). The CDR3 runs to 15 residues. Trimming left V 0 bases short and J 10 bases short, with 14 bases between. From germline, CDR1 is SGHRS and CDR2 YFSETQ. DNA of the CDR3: TGCGCCAGCAGCTTGGGACAGCTAGGTGAATCACCCCTCCACTTT. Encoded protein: CASSLGQLGESPLHF.

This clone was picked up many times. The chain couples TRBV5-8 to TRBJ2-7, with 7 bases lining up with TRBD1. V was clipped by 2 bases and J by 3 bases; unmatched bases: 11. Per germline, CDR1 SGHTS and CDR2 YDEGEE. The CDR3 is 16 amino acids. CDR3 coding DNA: TGTGCCAGCAGCTTTAGCCAGGGGGAGTCAATCTACGAGCAGTACTTC. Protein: CASSFSQGESIYEQYF.

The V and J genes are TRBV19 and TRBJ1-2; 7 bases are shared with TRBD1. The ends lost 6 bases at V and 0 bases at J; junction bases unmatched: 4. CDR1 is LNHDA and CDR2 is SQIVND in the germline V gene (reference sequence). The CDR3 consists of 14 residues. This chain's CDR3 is CASSPGQTNYGYTF. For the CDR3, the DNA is TGTGCCAGTAGCCCGGGACAGACTAACTATGGCTACACCTTC. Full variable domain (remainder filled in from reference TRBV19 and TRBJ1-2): DGGITQSPKYLFRKEGQNVTLSCEQNLNHDAMYWYRQDPGQGLRLIYYSQIVNDFQKGDIAEGYSVSREKKESFPLTVTSAQKNPTAFYLCASSPGQTNYGYTFGSGTRLTVV.

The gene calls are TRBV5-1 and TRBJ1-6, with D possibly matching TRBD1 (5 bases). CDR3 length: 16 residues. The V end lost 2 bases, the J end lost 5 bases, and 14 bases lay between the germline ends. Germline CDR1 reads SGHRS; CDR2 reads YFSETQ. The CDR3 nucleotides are TGCGCCAGCAGCTTTGGGCAGGGTTCCGATAATTCACCCCTCCACTTT. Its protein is CASSFGQGSDNSPLHF. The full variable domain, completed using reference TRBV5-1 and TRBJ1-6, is KAGVTQTPRYLIKTRGQQVTLSCSPISGHRSVSWYQQTPGQGLQFLFEYFSETQRNKGNFPGRFSGRQFSNSRSEMNVSTLELGDSALYLCASSFGQGSDNSPLHFGNGTRLTVT.

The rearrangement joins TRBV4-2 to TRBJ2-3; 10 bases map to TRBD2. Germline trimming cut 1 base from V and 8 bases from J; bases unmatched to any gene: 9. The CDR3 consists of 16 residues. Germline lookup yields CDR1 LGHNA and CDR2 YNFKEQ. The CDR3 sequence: CASSQVSSGGPGTQYF. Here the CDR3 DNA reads TGTGCCAGCAGCCAAGTTTCTAGCGGGGGTCCAGGTACGCAGTATTTT.